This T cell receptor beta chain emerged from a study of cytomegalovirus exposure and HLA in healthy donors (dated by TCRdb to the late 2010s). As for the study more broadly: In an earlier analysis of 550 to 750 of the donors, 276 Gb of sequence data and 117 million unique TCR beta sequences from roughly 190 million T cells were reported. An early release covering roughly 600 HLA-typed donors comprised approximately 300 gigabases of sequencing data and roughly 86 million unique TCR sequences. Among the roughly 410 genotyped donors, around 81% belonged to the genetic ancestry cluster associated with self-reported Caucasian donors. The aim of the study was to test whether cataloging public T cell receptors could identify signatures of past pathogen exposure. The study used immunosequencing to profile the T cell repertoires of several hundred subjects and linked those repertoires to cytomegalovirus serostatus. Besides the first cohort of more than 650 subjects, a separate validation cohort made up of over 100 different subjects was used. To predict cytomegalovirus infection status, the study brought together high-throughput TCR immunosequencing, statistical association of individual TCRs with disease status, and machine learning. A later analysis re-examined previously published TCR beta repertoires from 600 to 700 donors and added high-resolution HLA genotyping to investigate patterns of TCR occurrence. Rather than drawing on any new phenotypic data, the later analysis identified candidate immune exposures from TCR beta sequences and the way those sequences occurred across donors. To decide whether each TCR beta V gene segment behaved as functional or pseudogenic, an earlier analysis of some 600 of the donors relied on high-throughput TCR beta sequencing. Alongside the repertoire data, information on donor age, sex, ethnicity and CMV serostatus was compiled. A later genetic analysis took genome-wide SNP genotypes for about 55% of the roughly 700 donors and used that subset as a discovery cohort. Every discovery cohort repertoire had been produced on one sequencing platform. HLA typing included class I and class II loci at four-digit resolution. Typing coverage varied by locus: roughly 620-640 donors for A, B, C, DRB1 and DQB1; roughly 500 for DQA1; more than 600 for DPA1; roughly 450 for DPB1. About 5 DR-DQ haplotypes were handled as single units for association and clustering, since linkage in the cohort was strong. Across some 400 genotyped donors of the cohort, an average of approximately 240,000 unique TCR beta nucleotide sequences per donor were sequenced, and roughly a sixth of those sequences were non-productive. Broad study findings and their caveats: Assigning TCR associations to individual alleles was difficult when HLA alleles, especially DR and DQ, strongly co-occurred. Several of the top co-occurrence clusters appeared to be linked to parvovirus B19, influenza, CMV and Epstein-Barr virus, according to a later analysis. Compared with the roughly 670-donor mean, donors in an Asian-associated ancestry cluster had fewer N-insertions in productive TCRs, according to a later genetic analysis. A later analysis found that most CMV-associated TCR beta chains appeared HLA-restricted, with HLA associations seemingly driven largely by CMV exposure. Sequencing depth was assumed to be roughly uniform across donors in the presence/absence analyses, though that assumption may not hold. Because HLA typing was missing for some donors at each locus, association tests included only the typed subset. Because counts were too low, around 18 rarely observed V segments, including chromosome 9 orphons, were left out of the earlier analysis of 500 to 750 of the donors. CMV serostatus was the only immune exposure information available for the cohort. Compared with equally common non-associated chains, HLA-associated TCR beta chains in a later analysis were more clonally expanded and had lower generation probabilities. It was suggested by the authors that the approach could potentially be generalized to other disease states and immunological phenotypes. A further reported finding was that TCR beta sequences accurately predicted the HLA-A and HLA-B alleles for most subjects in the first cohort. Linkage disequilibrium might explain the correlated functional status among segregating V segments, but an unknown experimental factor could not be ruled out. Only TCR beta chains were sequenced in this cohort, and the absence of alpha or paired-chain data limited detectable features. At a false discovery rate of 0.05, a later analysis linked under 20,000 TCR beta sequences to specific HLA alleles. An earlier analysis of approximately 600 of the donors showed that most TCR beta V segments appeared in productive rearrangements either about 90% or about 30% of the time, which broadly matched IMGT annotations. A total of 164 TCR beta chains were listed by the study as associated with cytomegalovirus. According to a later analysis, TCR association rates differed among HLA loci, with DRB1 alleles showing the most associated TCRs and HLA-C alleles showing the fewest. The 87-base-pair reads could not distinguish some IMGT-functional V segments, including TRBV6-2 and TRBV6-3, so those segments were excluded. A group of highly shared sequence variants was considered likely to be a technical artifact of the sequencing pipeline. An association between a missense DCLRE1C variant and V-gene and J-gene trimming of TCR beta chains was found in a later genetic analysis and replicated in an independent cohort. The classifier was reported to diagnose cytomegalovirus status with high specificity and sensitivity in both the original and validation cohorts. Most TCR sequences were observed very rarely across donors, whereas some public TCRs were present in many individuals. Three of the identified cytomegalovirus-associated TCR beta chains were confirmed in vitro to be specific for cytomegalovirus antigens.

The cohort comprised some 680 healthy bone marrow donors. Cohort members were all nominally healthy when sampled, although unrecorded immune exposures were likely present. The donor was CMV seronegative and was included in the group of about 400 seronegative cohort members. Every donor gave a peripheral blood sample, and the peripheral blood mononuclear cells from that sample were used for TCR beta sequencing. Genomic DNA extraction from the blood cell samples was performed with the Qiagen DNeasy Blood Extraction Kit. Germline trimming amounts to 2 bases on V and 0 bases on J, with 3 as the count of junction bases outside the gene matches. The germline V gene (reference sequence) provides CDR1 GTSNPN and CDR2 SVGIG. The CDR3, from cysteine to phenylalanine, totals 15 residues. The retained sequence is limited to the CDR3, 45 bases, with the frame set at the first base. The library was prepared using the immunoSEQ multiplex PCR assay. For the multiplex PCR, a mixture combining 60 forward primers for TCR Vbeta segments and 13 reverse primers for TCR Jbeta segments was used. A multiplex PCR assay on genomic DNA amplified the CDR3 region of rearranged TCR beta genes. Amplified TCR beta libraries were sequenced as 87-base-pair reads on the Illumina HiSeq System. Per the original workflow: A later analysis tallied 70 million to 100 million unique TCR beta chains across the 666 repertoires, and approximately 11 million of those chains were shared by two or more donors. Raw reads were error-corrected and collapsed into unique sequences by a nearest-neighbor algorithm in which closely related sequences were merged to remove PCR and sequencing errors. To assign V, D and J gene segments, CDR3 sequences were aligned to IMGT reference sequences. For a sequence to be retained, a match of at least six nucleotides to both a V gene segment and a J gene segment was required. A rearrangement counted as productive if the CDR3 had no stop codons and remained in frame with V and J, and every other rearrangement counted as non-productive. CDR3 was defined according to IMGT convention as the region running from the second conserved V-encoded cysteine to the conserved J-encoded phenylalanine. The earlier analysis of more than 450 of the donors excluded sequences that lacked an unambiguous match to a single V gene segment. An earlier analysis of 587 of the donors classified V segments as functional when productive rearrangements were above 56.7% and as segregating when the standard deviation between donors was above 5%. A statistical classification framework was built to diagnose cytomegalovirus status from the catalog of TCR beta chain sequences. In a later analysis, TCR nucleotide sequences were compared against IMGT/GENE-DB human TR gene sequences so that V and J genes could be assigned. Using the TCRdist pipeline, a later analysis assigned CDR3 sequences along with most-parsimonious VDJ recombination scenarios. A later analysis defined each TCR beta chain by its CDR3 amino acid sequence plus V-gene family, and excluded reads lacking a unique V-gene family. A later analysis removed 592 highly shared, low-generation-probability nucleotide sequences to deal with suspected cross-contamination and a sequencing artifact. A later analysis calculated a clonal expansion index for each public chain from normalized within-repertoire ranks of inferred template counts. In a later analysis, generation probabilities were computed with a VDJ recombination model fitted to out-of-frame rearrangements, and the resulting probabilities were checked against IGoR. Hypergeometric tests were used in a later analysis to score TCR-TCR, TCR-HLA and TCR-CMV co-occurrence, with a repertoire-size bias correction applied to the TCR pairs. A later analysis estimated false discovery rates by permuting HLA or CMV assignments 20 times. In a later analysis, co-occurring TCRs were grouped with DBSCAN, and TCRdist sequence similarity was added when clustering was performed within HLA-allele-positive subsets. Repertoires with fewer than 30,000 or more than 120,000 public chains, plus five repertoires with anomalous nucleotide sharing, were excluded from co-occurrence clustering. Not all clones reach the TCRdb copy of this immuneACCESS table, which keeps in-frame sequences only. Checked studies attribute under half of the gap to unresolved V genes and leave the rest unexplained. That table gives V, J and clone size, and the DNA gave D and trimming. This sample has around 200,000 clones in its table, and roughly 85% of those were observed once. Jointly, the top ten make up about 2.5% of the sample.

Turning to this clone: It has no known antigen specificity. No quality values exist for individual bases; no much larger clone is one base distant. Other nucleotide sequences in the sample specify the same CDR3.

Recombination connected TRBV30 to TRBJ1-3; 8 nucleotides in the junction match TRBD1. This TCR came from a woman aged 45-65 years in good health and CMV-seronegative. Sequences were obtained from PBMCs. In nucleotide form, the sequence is TGTGCCTGGAGTAGGACAGGGAACTCTGGAAACACCATATATTTT. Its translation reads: CAWSRTGNSGNTIYF.